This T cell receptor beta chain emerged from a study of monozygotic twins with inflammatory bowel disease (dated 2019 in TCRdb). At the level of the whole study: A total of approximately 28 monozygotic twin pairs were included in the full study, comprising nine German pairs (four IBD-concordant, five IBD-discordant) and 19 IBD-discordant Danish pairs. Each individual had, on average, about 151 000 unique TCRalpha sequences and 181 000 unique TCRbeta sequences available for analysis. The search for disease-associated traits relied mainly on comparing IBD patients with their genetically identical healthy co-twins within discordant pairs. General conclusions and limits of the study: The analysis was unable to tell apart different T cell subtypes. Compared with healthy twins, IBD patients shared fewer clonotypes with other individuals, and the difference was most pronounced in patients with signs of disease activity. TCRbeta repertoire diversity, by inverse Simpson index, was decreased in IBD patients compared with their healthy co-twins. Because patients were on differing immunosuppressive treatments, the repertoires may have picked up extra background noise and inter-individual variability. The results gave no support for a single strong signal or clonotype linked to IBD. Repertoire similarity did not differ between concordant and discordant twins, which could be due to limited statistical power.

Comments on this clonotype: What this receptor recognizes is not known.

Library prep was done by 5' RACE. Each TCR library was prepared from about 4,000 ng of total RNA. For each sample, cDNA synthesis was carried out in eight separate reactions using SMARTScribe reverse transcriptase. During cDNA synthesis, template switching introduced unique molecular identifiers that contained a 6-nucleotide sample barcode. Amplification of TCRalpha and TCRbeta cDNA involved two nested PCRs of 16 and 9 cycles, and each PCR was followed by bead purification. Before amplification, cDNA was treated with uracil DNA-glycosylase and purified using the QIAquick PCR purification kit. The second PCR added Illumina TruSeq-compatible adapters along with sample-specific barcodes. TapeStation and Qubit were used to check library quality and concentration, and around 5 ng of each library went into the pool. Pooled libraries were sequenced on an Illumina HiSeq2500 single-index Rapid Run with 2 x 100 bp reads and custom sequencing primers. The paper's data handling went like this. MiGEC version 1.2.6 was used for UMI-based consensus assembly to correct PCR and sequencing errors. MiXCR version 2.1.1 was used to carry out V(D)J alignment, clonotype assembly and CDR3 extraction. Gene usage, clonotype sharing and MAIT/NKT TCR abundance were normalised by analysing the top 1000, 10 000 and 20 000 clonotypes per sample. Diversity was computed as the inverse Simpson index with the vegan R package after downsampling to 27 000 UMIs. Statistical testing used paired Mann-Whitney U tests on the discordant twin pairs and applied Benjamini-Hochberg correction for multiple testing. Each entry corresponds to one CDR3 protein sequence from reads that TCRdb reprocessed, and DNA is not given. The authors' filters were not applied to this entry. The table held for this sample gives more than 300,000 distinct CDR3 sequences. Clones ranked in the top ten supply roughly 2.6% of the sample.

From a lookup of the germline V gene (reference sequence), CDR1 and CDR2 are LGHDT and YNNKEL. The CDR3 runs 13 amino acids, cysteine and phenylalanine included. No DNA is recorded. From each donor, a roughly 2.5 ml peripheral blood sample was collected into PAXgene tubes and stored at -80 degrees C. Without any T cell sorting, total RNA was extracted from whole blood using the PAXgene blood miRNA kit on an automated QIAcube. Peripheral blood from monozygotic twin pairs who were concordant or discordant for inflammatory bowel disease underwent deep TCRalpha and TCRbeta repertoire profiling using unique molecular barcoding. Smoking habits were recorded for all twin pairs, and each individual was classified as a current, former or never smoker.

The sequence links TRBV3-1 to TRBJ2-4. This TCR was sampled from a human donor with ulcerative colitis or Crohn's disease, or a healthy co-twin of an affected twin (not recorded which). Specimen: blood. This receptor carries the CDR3 CASSPGAQNIQYF.